The 15 T cell receptor beta chains listed next were all sequenced from one sample in a study of spatial heterogeneity in lung cancer. TCRdb reanalysed the 5' RACE reads using MiXCR and keeps one entry per CDR3 protein. This sample has more than 85,000 distinct CDR3 sequences; roughly 9.5% occur once, and the top ten carry less than 9%. Indicated time point: sample taken at primary tumor resection. Whole RNA from tumor, nontumor lung or frozen PBMC was sequenced unsorted. The sequenced sample was PBMCs, obtained at surgery. The receptors stem from a male donor with early-stage non-small cell lung cancer.

V and J are TRBV5-1 and TRBJ1-1; tentatively, D is TRBD1 (6 bases). The V gene lost 3 bases and the J gene lost 2 bases, with 8 bases spanning the gap. The CDR3 has 13 residues. Germline V lookup: CDR1 SGHRS, CDR2 YFSETQ. This chain's CDR3 is CASSSGDNTEAFF. CDR3 in DNA: TGCGCCAGCAGCTCAGGGGACAACACTGAAGCTTTCTTT.

This rearrangement joins TRBV12-3 or TRBV12-4 to TRBJ1-6; tentatively, D is TRBD1 (5 bases). CDR3 length: 13 residues. The V gene lost 5 bases and the J gene lost 8 bases, with 10 bases spanning the gap. CDR3 bases: TGTGCCAGCAGTGAACCGGGGGATTCACCCCTCCACTTT. The encoded protein is CASSEPGDSPLHF.

This chain links TRBV29-1 with TRBJ2-5, with D tentatively TRBD2 (6 bases). The CDR3 runs 15 residues. V gave up 2 bases and J gave up 4 bases, with 17 bases separating them. CDR1 and CDR2 from the germline V gene are SQVTM and ANQGSEA. CDR3 protein: CSVEFGGKDSETQYF. The CDR3 DNA reads TGCAGCGTTGAATTCGGCGGGAAGGATTCAGAGACCCAGTACTTC.

The gene calls are TRBV11-2 and TRBJ2-3, with 12 bases that match TRBD2. Per the germline V gene, CDR1 is SGHAT and CDR2 is FQNNGV. The CDR3 has 16 amino acids. J gave up 6 bases and V 4 bases, and 8 bases lay outside the gene matches. The CDR3 DNA is TGTGCCAGCAGCTCGTCACTAGCGGGGGGCTCGGATACGCAGTATTTT. It yields the protein CASSSSLAGGSDTQYF.

Only a few counts were recorded for this clonotype. V is TRBV20-1 and J is TRBJ1-5; possible D gene TRBD1, 6 bases. V lost 1 base and J 0 bases, leaving 13 bases between the germline ends. This CDR3 contains 16 residues. Germline CDR1 DFQATT, CDR2 SNEGSKA (reference sequence). The CDR3 loop is CSARVTTGYSNQPQHF. The CDR3 coding sequence is TGCAGTGCTAGAGTAACAACAGGGTATAGCAATCAGCCCCAGCATTTT.

This chain links TRBV20-1 with TRBJ2-5; 8 bases line up with TRBD1. The germline V gene has CDR1 DFQATT and CDR2 SNEGSKA (reference sequence). Trimming took 3 bases from V and 6 from J; bases not matched to a gene: 9. The CDR3 extends over 14 amino acids. The DNA for the CDR3 is TGCAGTGCTAGTAACAGGGGGTCGCGGAAGACCCAGTACTTC. The encoded protein is CSASNRGSRKTQYF.

This clonotype has more than one count but fewer than ten. The chain is built from TRBV2 and TRBJ2-3; no reliable D call. V lost 3 bases to trimming and J lost 1 base, with 14 bases between them. Germline V CDR1 and CDR2: SNHLY, FYNNEI. This CDR3 has 16 amino acids. In nucleotides, the CDR3 is TGTGCCAGCAGTGATTCAGGCTCCCCTCGCACAGATACGCAGTATTTT. Amino acid sequence: CASSDSGSPRTDTQYF.

A few counts support this clonotype. As DNA, the CDR3 is TGTGCCAGCAGTGGGGGACTAGCGGGAGGAAGGAATGAGCAGTTCTTC. Protein product: CASSGGLAGGRNEQFF. The chain combines TRBV2 with TRBJ2-1; 15 bases line up with TRBD2. Germline CDR1 is SNHLY and CDR2 is FYNNEI. The junction had 5 bases not matched to a gene; V was cut back by 4 bases and J by 7 bases. This CDR3 comprises 16 residues. The variable domain in full, completed from reference TRBV2 and TRBJ2-1, reads EPEVTQTPSHQVTQMGQEVILRCVPISNHLYFYWYRQILGQKVEFLVSFYNNEISEKSEIFDDQFSVERPDGSNFTLKIRSTKLEDSAMYFCASSGGLAGGRNEQFFGPGTRLTVL.

This clonotype has just a few counts. The chain uses TRBV6-2 or TRBV6-3 and TRBJ2-7, with D perhaps TRBD2 (6 bases). The CDR3 runs 14 residues. Trimming took 6 bases from V and 3 from J, leaving 15 bases between them. Germline V CDR1 and CDR2: MNHEY, SVGEGT. CDR3 sequence (DNA): TGTGCCAGCAGCCAGGGACTGCTACACTACGAGCAGTACTTC. This gives the protein CASSQGLLHYEQYF.

This clonotype was counted between two and nine times. The chain carries TRBV20-1 and TRBJ2-2; the match to TRBD2 covers 9 bases. CDR1 and CDR2 from the germline V gene are DFQATT and SNEGSKA (reference sequence). The CDR3 loop spans 14 amino acids. Trimming removed 6 bases from V and 2 bases from J; junction bases left unmatched: 4. CDR3 sequence: CSAPSGDNTGELFF. The CDR3 DNA is TGCAGTGCGCCTAGCGGGGATAACACCGGGGAGCTGTTTTTT.

This chain connects TRBV20-1 to TRBJ1-5; no firm D call. Germline-derived CDR1 and CDR2 are DFQATT and SNEGSKA (reference sequence). This CDR3 is built from 16 residues. Trimming took 0 bases from V and 4 from J, leaving 16 bases between them. CDR3 nucleotides: TGCAGTGCTAGAGATAGGGCGCGGGGTTCAAATCAGCCCCAGCATTTT. Encoded protein: CSARDRARGSNQPQHF.

This clonotype has a count of ten or more. CDR3: CATSRDIVETQYF. The CDR3 region has the DNA TGTGCCACCAGCAGAGATATCGTGGAGACCCAGTACTTC. The V and J genes are TRBV15 and TRBJ2-5; D not certain. The CDR3 spans 13 residues. Trimming took 0 bases from V and 5 from J, leaving 7 bases between them. The germline V gene has CDR1 LNHNV and CDR2 YYDKDF (reference sequence).

This clonotype has a count of ten or more. The chain recombines TRBV29-1 with TRBJ1-1, with a weak D call TRBD1 (5 bases). The CDR3 totals 14 residues. Per the germline V gene, CDR1 is SQVTM and CDR2 is ANQGSEA. Trimming stripped 6 bases from V and 0 bases from J, with 14 bases between. The CDR3 sequence is CSVAFDSLNTEAFF. CDR3 nucleotide sequence: TGCAGCGTAGCATTTGACAGCCTGAACACTGAAGCTTTCTTT.

The chain recombines TRBV28 with TRBJ2-7, with D possibly called TRBD1 or TRBD2 (5 bases each). CDR1 is MDHEN and CDR2 is SYDVKM in the germline V gene. The CDR3 has 15 residues. Trimming took off 5 bases at V and 1 base at J, with 15 bases between the two ends. CDR3 bases: TGTGCCAGCAGTCATTCGTCGGGGCAGTCCTACGAGCAGTACTTC. This codes for CASSHSSGQSYEQYF. Using reference TRBV28 and TRBJ2-7 for the parts outside the CDR3, the full variable domain is DVKVTQSSRYLVKRTGEKVFLECVQDMDHENMFWYRQDPGLGLRLIYFSYDVKMKEKGDIPEGYSVSREKKERFSLILESASTNQTSMYLCASSHSSGQSYEQYFGPGTRLTVT.

Only a few counts were recorded for this clonotype. The CDR3 nucleotides are TGTGCCAGCAGCTCTCGGGGCAGAAATTATAACTATGGCTACACCTTC. Translated: CASSSRGRNYNYGYTF. The chain employs TRBV7-2 and TRBJ1-2; D may be TRBD1 (5 bases). Germline CDR1 and CDR2: SGHTA and FQGNSA. The CDR3 spans 16 residues. Trimming took 4 bases from V and 1 from J, leaving 16 bases between them.